This record concerns one T cell receptor beta chain sequence. The CDR3 length is 14 residues. V was clipped by 4 bases and J by 1 base, with 10 bases between them. Germline V gives CDR1 SEHNR, CDR2 FQNEAQ (reference sequence). Libraries were prepared by immunoSEQ multiplex PCR; TCRdb keeps only in-frame clonotypes and omits some of them. The sample holds about 56,000 clones, 90% to 95% seen once. The data stem from a study of technical replicates of blood from a handful of donors. J is TRBJ1-1 and V is TRBV7-9; D unclear. The source of this sequence is a human donor in good health. Some clones in this sample may be carry-over from other donors' samples. Sequencing was performed on PBMCs. The CDR3 sequence is CASSYHSKNTEAFF. The CDR3 DNA sequence: TGTGCCAGCAGCTACCACAGCAAGAACACTGAAGCTTTCTTT.